This T cell receptor beta chain was captured by sequencing in a study of identical twins. Each donor was a healthy Caucasian. A universal primer site came from template switching; cDNA carried unique molecular identifiers. TCRdb re-derived calls from the 5' RACE reads in MiXCR, one entry per CDR3 protein. The table shows hundreds of thousands of distinct CDR3 sequences, with under 9% occurring only once. This clonotype has more than one count but fewer than ten. Its cognate antigen is unknown. General observations from the study: Fewer insertions marked abundant cord blood beta clonotypes; young adult naive trended weakly, memory not at all. Alpha sequences out of frame and shared by twins had excess low generation probability.

This sample was shared with a second study, whose subject was yellow fever vaccine responses in identical twins.

Specimen: PBMCs. The source is a woman aged 18-30 years in good health.

The CDR3 DNA is TGCGCCAGCAGCCAGGAGTCTATGACCTACGAGCAGTACTTC. Its translation: CASSQESMTYEQYF. J is TRBJ2-7 and V is TRBV4-3, with D uncertain. CDR3 size: 14 residues. V lost 3 bases and J 2 bases, leaving 11 bases between the germline ends. Germline V gene lookup returns CDR1 LGHNA and CDR2 YSLEER.